The 8 T cell receptor beta chains listed next were all sequenced from one sample in a study of blood T cell repertoires in COVID-19. Sequencing was performed with immunoSEQ multiplex PCR; in TCRdb, only in-frame clones are kept and a portion is missing. The sample includes 300,000 to 400,000 clones, approximately 86% of them seen just once. Sequencing used peripheral blood. The origin of the receptors is a woman aged 60 to 75 with COVID-19, enrolled during active disease.

The V call is TRBV19, the J call TRBJ2-7; D perhaps matches TRBD1 (5 bases). CDR3 length equals 14 residues. V lost 5 bases, J lost 2 bases, and 13 bases lay in between. Germline values: CDR1 LNHDA, CDR2 SQIVND (reference sequence). CDR3 coding DNA: TGTGCCAGTAGTCCCGACAGCGAAACCTACGAGCAGTACTTC. As protein: CASSPDSETYEQYF.

The chain employs TRBV4-1 and TRBJ1-5; D possibly corresponds to TRBD1 (5 bases). V was shortened by 5 bases and J by 2 bases, with 13 bases between the two germline ends. CDR3 length equals 15 residues. Per germline, CDR1 MGHRA and CDR2 YSYEKL. This chain's CDR3 is CASSARGEGNQPQHF. CDR3 coding DNA: TGCGCCAGCAGCGCGCGGGGGGAGGGCAATCAGCCCCAGCATTTT.

This clone has only one observation. This chain uses TRBV3-1 (or the pseudogene TRBV3-2) with TRBJ1-1; D is perhaps TRBD1 (5 bases). The germline gives CDR1 LGHDT, CDR2 YNNKEL (reference sequence). V shed 0 bases and J shed 4 bases, with 12 bases lying between them. The CDR3 runs to 15 residues. The CDR3 DNA reads as TGTGCCAGCAGCCAAGATTCGGGGGGGAGCACTGAAGCTTTCTTT. It codes for CASSQDSGGSTEAFF.

This chain links TRBV4-1 with TRBJ2-7; 10 nucleotides agree with TRBD2. Germline values: CDR1 MGHRA, CDR2 YSYEKL. The CDR3 sequence is 16 residues long. V lost 1 base and J lost 7; bases outside the gene matches: 10. CDR3 DNA sequence: TGCGCCAGCAGCCAAGTGTCTAGCGGGGGCCACGTAGAGCAGTACTTC. Encoded protein: CASSQVSSGGHVEQYF.

The chain recombines TRBV5-3 with TRBJ2-1, with D possibly being TRBD2 (7 bases). TRBV5-3 is placed among ORFs of uncertain function. CDR3 length: 15 residues. V was shortened by 1 base and J by 2 bases, with 10 bases between the two germline ends. CDR3 nucleotide sequence: TGTGCCAGAAGCTTGAGGGGGGGCCCCTACAATGAGCAGTTCTTC. It codes for CARSLRGGPYNEQFF.

A few counts support this clone. The gene calls are TRBV18 and TRBJ2-7; 7 bases fit TRBD1. From germline, CDR1 is KGHSH and CDR2 LQKENI. The CDR3 loop spans 16 amino acids. Losses at the gene ends were 4 bases for V and 1 base for J; bases not matched to a gene: 10. The CDR3 region is CASSHMSGGTSYEQYF. The CDR3 coding sequence is TGTGCCAGCTCACACATGTCAGGGGGAACATCCTACGAGCAGTACTTC.

The CDR3 nucleotides are TGTGCCAGCAGCCCCCACGAGGGCCAGCCCCAGCATTTT. It is translated as CASSPHEGQPQHF. This chain joins TRBV3-1 (or the pseudogene TRBV3-2) and TRBJ1-5; D gene ambiguous. In germline, CDR1 is LGHDT, CDR2 YNNKEL (reference sequence). The CDR3 covers 13 residues. Trimming took 4 bases from V and 7 from J, leaving 11 bases between them.

This chain uses TRBV6-2 or TRBV6-3 with TRBJ2-2, with D possibly being TRBD2 (6 bases). The CDR3 totals 16 residues. The ends were cut back, 5 bases at V and 4 bases at J, with 17 bases in the middle. Germline-derived CDR1 and CDR2 are MNHEY and SVGEGT. CDR3 sequence: CASSPSPVSGTGELFF. The DNA of the CDR3 is TGTGCCAGCAGTCCCTCCCCGGTTAGCGGCACCGGGGAGCTGTTTTTT.